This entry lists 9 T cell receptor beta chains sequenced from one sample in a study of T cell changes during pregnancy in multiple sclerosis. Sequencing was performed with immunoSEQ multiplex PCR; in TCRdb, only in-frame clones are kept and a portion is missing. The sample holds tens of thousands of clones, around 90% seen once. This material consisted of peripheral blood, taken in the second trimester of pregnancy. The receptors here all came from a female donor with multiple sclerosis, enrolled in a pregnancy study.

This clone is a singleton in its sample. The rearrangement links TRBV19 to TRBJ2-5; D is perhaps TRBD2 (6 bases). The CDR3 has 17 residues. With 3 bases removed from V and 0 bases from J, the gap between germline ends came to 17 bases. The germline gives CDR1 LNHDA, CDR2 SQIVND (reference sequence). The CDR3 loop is CASSMGGESSYQETQYF. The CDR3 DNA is TGTGCCAGTAGTATGGGCGGGGAGTCGTCCTACCAAGAGACCCAGTACTTC.

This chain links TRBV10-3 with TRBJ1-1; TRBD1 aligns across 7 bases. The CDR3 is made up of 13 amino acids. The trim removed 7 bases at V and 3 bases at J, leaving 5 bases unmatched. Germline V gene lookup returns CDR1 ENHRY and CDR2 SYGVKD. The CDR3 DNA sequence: TGTGCCATCACTTTCGACAGGGACACTGAAGCTTTCTTT. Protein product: CAITFDRDTEAFF.

The CDR3 DNA reads as TGTGCCAGCTCACCTCCCGGGGGATCCGCCTACGAGCAGTACTTC. Translating gives CASSPPGGSAYEQYF. The chain uses TRBV18 and TRBJ2-7, with D possibly matching TRBD2 (6 bases). Germline lookup yields CDR1 KGHSH and CDR2 LQKENI. The CDR3 is 15 residues long. V gave up 3 bases and J gave up 2 bases, with 14 bases separating them.

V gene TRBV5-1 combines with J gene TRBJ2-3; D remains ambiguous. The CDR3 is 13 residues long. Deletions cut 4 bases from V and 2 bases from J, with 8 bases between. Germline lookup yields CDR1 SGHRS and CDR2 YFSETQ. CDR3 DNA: TGCGCCAGCAGCCTAGACCACACAGATACGCAGTATTTT. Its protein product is CASSLDHTDTQYF. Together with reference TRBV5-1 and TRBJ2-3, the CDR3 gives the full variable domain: KAGVTQTPRYLIKTRGQQVTLSCSPISGHRSVSWYQQTPGQGLQFLFEYFSETQRNKGNFPGRFSGRQFSNSRSEMNVSTLELGDSALYLCASSLDHTDTQYFGPGTRLTVL.

DNA for the CDR3: TGTGCCAGCTCACCAACTAGCGGGGGGGGTCAAGAGACCCAGTACTTC. Its translation: CASSPTSGGGQETQYF. The rearrangement links TRBV18 to TRBJ2-5, with TRBD2 identical over 13 bases. Germline V gives CDR1 KGHSH, CDR2 LQKENI. The length of the CDR3 is 16 residues. With 2 bases clipped from V and 2 bases from J, the junction kept 2 bases outside the gene matches.

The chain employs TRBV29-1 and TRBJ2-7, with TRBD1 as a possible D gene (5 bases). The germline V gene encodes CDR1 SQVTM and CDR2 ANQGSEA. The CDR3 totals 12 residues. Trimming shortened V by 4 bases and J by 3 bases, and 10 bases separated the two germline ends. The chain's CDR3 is CSVGSQVYEQYF. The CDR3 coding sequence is TGCAGCGTTGGATCACAGGTCTACGAGCAGTACTTC.

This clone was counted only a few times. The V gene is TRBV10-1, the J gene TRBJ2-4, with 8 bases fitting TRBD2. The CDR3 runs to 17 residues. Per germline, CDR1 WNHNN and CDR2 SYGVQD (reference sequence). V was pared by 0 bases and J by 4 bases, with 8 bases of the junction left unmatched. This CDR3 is CASSESGAGDEKNIQYF. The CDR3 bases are TGCGCCAGCAGTGAGTCGGGAGCGGGGGACGAGAAAAACATTCAGTACTTC.

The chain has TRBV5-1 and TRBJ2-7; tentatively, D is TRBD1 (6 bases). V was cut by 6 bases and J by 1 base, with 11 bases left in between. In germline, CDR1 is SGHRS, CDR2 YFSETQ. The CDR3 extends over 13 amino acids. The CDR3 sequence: CASMGTLSYEQYF. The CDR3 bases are TGCGCCAGCATGGGGACACTTTCCTACGAGCAGTACTTC.

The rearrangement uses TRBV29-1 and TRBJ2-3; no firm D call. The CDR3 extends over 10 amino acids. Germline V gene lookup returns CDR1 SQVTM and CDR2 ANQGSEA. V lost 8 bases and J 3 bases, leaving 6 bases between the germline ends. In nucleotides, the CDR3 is TGCAGCTCCAATACAGATACGCAGTATTTT. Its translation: CSSNTDTQYF.